This TCR beta chain derives from a study of blood T cell repertoires in COVID-19. Study-level information: The United States, Italy and Spain were the sources of the acute and convalescent COVID-19 samples. The cDNA or gDNA used as material had been derived from T cells, B-cell-depleted T cells, or PBMCs.

Germline CDR1 GTSNPN, CDR2 SVGIG (reference sequence). The CDR3 is 12 residues long. V dropped 4 bases and J dropped 0 bases, with 3 bases sitting between them. In the authors' workflow: Reference gene primer amplification gave estimated nucleated cell counts. TCRdb keeps only in-frame clones here, not all; method: immunoSEQ multiplex PCR. The V and J calls and clone size were taken over from that table, and D and trimming were inferred from the DNA. The sample holds roughly 67,000 clones, 85% to 90% seen once. Material for sequencing was peripheral blood. The TCR sequence derives from a man between 45 and 60 years old with acute or convalescent COVID-19. The genes are TRBV30 and TRBJ1-4, with D hard to call. CDR3 DNA: TGTGCCTGGACTCCAACTAATGAAAAACTGTTTTTT. Protein sequence: CAWTPTNEKLFF. The full variable domain, completed using reference TRBV30 and TRBJ1-4, is SQTIHQWPATLVQPVGSPLSLECTVEGTSNPNLYWYRQAAGRGLQLLFYSVGIGQISSEVPQNLSASRPQDRQFILSSKKLLLSDSGFYLCAWTPTNEKLFFGSGTQLSVL.